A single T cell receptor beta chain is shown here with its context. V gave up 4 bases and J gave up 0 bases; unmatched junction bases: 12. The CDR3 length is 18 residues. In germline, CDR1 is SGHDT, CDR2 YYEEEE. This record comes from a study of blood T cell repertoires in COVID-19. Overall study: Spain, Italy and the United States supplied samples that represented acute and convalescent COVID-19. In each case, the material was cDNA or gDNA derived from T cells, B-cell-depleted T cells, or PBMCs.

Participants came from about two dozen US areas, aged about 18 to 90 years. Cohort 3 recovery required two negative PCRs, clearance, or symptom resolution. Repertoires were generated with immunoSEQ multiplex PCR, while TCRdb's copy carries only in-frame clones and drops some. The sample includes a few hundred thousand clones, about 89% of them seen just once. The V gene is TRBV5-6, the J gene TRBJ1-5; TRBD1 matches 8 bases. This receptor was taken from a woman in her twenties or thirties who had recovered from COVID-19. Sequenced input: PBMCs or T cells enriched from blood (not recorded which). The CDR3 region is CASSRYDRGIYSNQPQHF. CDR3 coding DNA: TGTGCCAGCAGCCGCTATGACAGGGGCATTTATAGCAATCAGCCCCAGCATTTT.